Presented here are 27 T cell receptor beta chains from one specimen sequenced in a study of cytomegalovirus exposure and HLA in healthy donors. The PCR had 60 Vbeta and 13 Jbeta primers. The assay was immunoSEQ multiplex PCR, and TCRdb's table has in-frame clones only and misses some. The sample consists of 70,000 or so clones, about 60% of them appearing once. The sample taken for sequencing was PBMCs. The source of these receptors is a woman aged 50 to 60 in good health and CMV-seronegative.

This clone was observed a handful of times. V gene TRBV5-1 combines with J gene TRBJ2-5; 9 bases match TRBD1. Losses at the gene ends were 0 bases for V and 4 bases for J; bases not matched to a gene: 4. This CDR3 spans 15 amino acids. Germline V CDR1 and CDR2: SGHRS, YFSETQ. The CDR3 DNA reads TGCGCCAGCAGCTTGGCCCCGGGACAGGGAGAGACCCAGTACTTC. It specifies CASSLAPGQGETQYF.

This CDR3 is CASSFTPGADYEQYF. CDR3 nucleotides: TGTGCCAGCAGTTTCACTCCGGGAGCAGACTACGAGCAGTACTTC. The rearrangement uses TRBV28 and TRBJ2-7; perhaps TRBD2 as D (6 bases). V was trimmed by 3 bases and J by 3 bases, leaving 15 bases between them. CDR3 size: 15 residues. The germline gives CDR1 MDHEN, CDR2 SYDVKM.

The CDR3 loop reads CASSSLIGGPNSEQYF. The CDR3 DNA reads TGTGCCAGCAGTTCCCTCATCGGGGGGCCAAATTCCGAGCAGTACTTC. The chain links TRBV28 to TRBJ2-7; tentative D call: TRBD2 (7 bases). The CDR3 has 16 amino acids. V gave up 4 bases and J gave up 6 bases, with 22 bases separating them. Germline CDR1 reads MDHEN; CDR2 reads SYDVKM. The whole variable domain, filled in from reference TRBV28 and TRBJ2-7, reads DVKVTQSSRYLVKRTGEKVFLECVQDMDHENMFWYRQDPGLGLRLIYFSYDVKMKEKGDIPEGYSVSREKKERFSLILESASTNQTSMYLCASSSLIGGPNSEQYFGPGTRLTVT.

The CDR3 DNA follows: TGTGCCAGTAGTGGGGGGGGAGGTTATGGCCAGCCCCAGCATTTT. Protein sequence: CASSGGGGYGQPQHF. The chain uses TRBV19 and TRBJ1-5; D is perhaps TRBD1 (5 bases). The ends were cut back, 5 bases at V and 7 bases at J, with 18 bases in the middle. CDR1 is LNHDA and CDR2 is SQIVND in the germline V gene (reference sequence). The CDR3 loop spans 15 amino acids. Based on the CDR3 plus reference TRBV19 and TRBJ1-5, the full variable domain is DGGITQSPKYLFRKEGQNVTLSCEQNLNHDAMYWYRQDPGQGLRLIYYSQIVNDFQKGDIAEGYSVSREKKESFPLTVTSAQKNPTAFYLCASSGGGGYGQPQHFGDGTRLSIL.

The CDR3 here is CASSQGTDRSNQPQHF. Here the CDR3 DNA reads TGCGCCAGCAGCCAAGGGACAGATCGGAGCAATCAGCCCCAGCATTTT. The J gene is TRBJ1-5, the V gene TRBV4-3, with a possible D match to TRBD1 (6 bases). Germline V lookup: CDR1 LGHNA, CDR2 YSLEER. The CDR3 totals 16 residues. Trimming cost V 1 base and J 1 base, with 11 bases left between them.

A few counts support this clone. CDR3 sequence reads: CASSLTESSYEQYF. The CDR3 nucleotides are TGTGCCAGCAGCTTGACAGAGTCCTCCTACGAGCAGTACTTC. This chain joins TRBV11-3 and TRBJ2-7; D perhaps matches TRBD1 (5 bases). V lost 3 bases and J lost 0, with 9 bases in between. CDR3 length equals 14 residues. CDR1 is SGHNT and CDR2 is YENEEA in the germline V gene. Using reference TRBV11-3 and TRBJ2-7 for the parts outside the CDR3, the full variable domain is EAGVVQSPRYKIIEKKQPVAFWCNPISGHNTLYWYLQNLGQGPELLIRYENEEAVDDSQLPKDRFSAERLKGVDSTLKIQPAELGDSAVYLCASSLTESSYEQYFGPGTRLTVT.

The chain carries TRBV9 and TRBJ2-2; 11 nucleotides line up with TRBD1. Germline loops: CDR1 SGDLS, CDR2 YYNGEE. The CDR3 sequence is 16 residues long. With 4 bases clipped from V and 6 bases from J, the junction kept 8 bases outside the gene matches. The CDR3 is CASSPTGQGAAGELFF. Written as DNA, the CDR3 is TGTGCCAGCAGCCCGACAGGACAGGGGGCAGCCGGGGAGCTGTTTTTT.

This clone was seen only a few times. This chain links TRBV7-2 with TRBJ1-2; TRBD1 matches at 7 bases. The CDR3 length is 13 residues. Germline lookup yields CDR1 SGHTA and CDR2 FQGNSA. The V gene end was trimmed by 4 bases and the J gene end by 7 bases; junction bases not matched to a gene: 6. The DNA of the CDR3 is TGTGCCAGCAGCTATGACAGGGATCGTGGCTACACCTTC. Its protein is CASSYDRDRGYTF. The full variable domain, in which reference TRBV7-2 and TRBJ1-2 provide the parts outside the CDR3, is GAGVSQSPSNKVTEKGKDVELRCDPISGHTALYWYRQSLGQGLEFLIYFQGNSAPDKSGLPSDRFSAERTGGSVSTLTIQRTQQEDSAVYLCASSYDRDRGYTFGSGTRLTVV.

CDR3 amino acids: CASSFSGSNEQFF. The DNA for the CDR3 is TGTGCCAGCAGTTTCAGCGGGAGTAATGAGCAGTTCTTC. This chain links TRBV27 with TRBJ2-1, with 8 bases lining up with TRBD2. V dropped 3 bases and J dropped 7; count of bases not matched to a gene: 2. Germline-derived CDR1 and CDR2 are MNHEY and SMNVEV (reference sequence). This CDR3 comprises 13 residues.

V is TRBV4-1 and J is TRBJ1-5; perhaps TRBD1 as D (6 bases). This CDR3 has 17 residues. V was cut by 3 bases and J by 5 bases, with 20 bases left in between. Germline CDR1 and CDR2: MGHRA and YSYEKL. The CDR3 DNA reads TGCGCCAGCAGCCACCTCCAGGGGCCGGGAAGCGATCAGCCCCAGCATTTT. Encoded protein: CASSHLQGPGSDQPQHF.

The chain combines TRBV25-1 with TRBJ2-5; 10 nucleotides match TRBD2. The CDR3 runs 15 residues. CDR1 MGHDK and CDR2 SYGVNS come from the germline V gene. V lost 4 bases, J lost 1 base, and 3 bases stayed unmatched. CDR3 region: CASSVLAGAQETQYF. CDR3 bases: TGTGCCAGCAGTGTGCTAGCGGGAGCCCAAGAGACCCAGTACTTC.

This clone was found once. This chain uses TRBV29-1 with TRBJ2-1; 9 bases agree with TRBD2. V shed 6 bases, J shed 0 bases, and the junction held 18 bases outside the gene matches. Germline V lookup: CDR1 SQVTM, CDR2 ANQGSEA. This CDR3 comprises 19 residues. Here the CDR3 reads CSVRRGGGWVASSYNEQFF. As DNA, the CDR3 is TGCAGCGTACGCCGCGGGGGGGGATGGGTCGCAAGCTCCTACAATGAGCAGTTCTTC.

The chain recombines TRBV5-1 with TRBJ2-7; D possibly corresponds to TRBD1 (5 bases). V gave up 3 bases and J gave up 3 bases, with 16 bases separating them. In germline, CDR1 is SGHRS, CDR2 YFSETQ. The CDR3 is 15 amino acids. The DNA of the CDR3 is TGCGCCAGCAGCTCGTCCCTAGGTCAGGGCTACGAGCAGTACTTC. Its translation: CASSSSLGQGYEQYF. The full variable domain, with the rest looked up from reference TRBV5-1 and TRBJ2-7, is KAGVTQTPRYLIKTRGQQVTLSCSPISGHRSVSWYQQTPGQGLQFLFEYFSETQRNKGNFPGRFSGRQFSNSRSEMNVSTLELGDSALYLCASSSSLGQGYEQYFGPGTRLTVT.

The table lists this clone with a few counts. The chain employs TRBV2 and TRBJ2-5; D gene unclear. CDR3 length: 13 amino acids. Germline CDR1 and CDR2: SNHLY and FYNNEI. The V end lost 5 bases, the J end lost 1 base, and 8 bases lay between the germline ends. DNA for the CDR3: TGTGCCAGCAGTAAGGAGCTCCAAGAGACCCAGTACTTC. It specifies CASSKELQETQYF. The full variable domain, in which reference TRBV2 and TRBJ2-5 provide the parts outside the CDR3, is EPEVTQTPSHQVTQMGQEVILRCVPISNHLYFYWYRQILGQKVEFLVSFYNNEISEKSEIFDDQFSVERPDGSNFTLKIRSTKLEDSAMYFCASSKELQETQYFGPGTRLLVL.

This rearrangement joins TRBV5-4 to TRBJ2-6; possible D gene TRBD1, 5 bases. V lost 0 bases, J lost 0 bases, and 7 bases lay in between. The CDR3 loop spans 16 amino acids. Germline assignment: CDR1 SGHNT and CDR2 YYREEE (reference sequence). CDR3 protein: CASSLEGDSGANVLTF. The CDR3 DNA sequence: TGTGCCAGCAGCTTGGAAGGGGACTCTGGGGCCAACGTCCTGACTTTC.

The gene calls are TRBV7-6 and TRBJ1-4; no clear D gene. CDR1 is SGHVS and CDR2 is FNYEAQ in the germline V gene. The CDR3 has 14 residues. V lost 3 bases and J lost 5, with 10 bases in between. CDR3 sequence (DNA): TGTGCCAGCAGCTTCACGGGTACCAATGAAAAACTGTTTTTT. Translating it yields CASSFTGTNEKLFF. The complete variable domain, with remaining parts taken from reference TRBV7-6 and TRBJ1-4, reads GAGVSQSPRYKVTKRGQDVALRCDPISGHVSLYWYRQALGQGPEFLTYFNYEAQQDKSGLPNDRFSAERPEGSISTLTIQRTEQRDSAMYRCASSFTGTNEKLFFGSGTQLSVL.

This clone was seen only a few times. One end of the junction varies from germline; a read error may be responsible. The chain couples TRBV19 to TRBJ2-1; 10 bases are shared with TRBD2. The germline gives CDR1 LNHDA, CDR2 SQIVND (reference sequence). This CDR3 is built from 15 residues. The CDR3 nucleotides read TGTGCCAGTAGTATAGGAGGTGAGCGGGAGGGCCATTCGGTCTTC. Its translation: CASSIGGEREGHSVF.

The CDR3 spells CSGLRNEQFF. The CDR3, as DNA: TGCAGTGGTCTGAGGAATGAGCAGTTCTTC. The chain recombines TRBV20-1 with TRBJ2-1, with unresolved D. Trimming left V 7 bases short and J 7 bases short, with 8 bases between. This CDR3 has 10 amino acids. The germline V gene encodes CDR1 DFQATT and CDR2 SNEGSKA (reference sequence).

This clone was recorded once. The V and J genes are TRBV28 and TRBJ1-1, with D perhaps matching TRBD1 (6 bases). Germline V gene data show CDR1 as MDHEN and CDR2 as SYDVKM. V was shortened by 3 bases and J by 1 base, with 12 bases between the two germline ends. This CDR3 is built from 15 residues. The CDR3 DNA reads as TGTGCCAGCAGTTTGTGGGGGCGCGAGAACACTGAAGCTTTCTTT. Its protein is CASSLWGRENTEAFF.

Note on this clone: The germline gene is not matched at one end of the junction; a read error may be the cause. This chain joins TRBV10-1 and TRBJ1-5; no clear D gene. CDR1 is WNHNN, CDR2 SYGVQD, per germline (reference sequence). The CDR3 length is 16 residues. CDR3 loop: CASSESAPASNQSQHF. The CDR3 DNA is TGCGCCAGCAGTGAGTCGGCACCCGCTAGCAATCAGTCCCAGCATTTT.

The gene calls are TRBV7-6 and TRBJ2-5; 9 nucleotides line up with TRBD2. Losses at the gene ends were 3 bases for V and 1 base for J; bases not matched to a gene: 6. The CDR3 sequence is 16 residues long. The germline gives CDR1 SGHVS, CDR2 FNYEAQ. CDR3 residues: CASSLPGTSSQETQYF. The CDR3, as DNA: TGTGCCAGCAGCTTGCCCGGGACTAGCAGCCAAGAGACCCAGTACTTC. The full variable domain, with the rest looked up from reference TRBV7-6 and TRBJ2-5, is GAGVSQSPRYKVTKRGQDVALRCDPISGHVSLYWYRQALGQGPEFLTYFNYEAQQDKSGLPNDRFSAERPEGSISTLTIQRTEQRDSAMYRCASSLPGTSSQETQYFGPGTRLLVL.

About this clone itself: One end of the junction varies from germline; a read error may be responsible. CDR3: CASSLSRGVGLEQFF. The CDR3 coding sequence is TGCGCCAGCAGCCTAAGTCGGGGTGTCGGTTTGGAGCAGTTCTTC. The V gene is TRBV7-2, the J gene TRBJ2-1; possible D gene TRBD2, 5 bases. This CDR3 spans 15 amino acids. The germline gives CDR1 SGHTA, CDR2 FQGNSA.

The chain uses TRBV29-1 and TRBJ2-2; possible D gene TRBD2, 6 bases. Trimming left V 6 bases short and J 6 bases short, with 11 bases between. Looked up from germline, CDR1 is SQVTM and CDR2 is ANQGSEA. There are 12 residues in the CDR3. The CDR3: CSVGEVAGELFF. The CDR3 DNA sequence: TGCAGCGTAGGGGAGGTGGCCGGGGAGCTGTTTTTT.

The J gene is TRBJ2-7, the V gene TRBV13; the match to TRBD1 covers 7 bases. Per the germline V gene, CDR1 is PRHDT and CDR2 is FYEKMQ (reference sequence). The CDR3 loop spans 14 amino acids. The trim removed 11 bases at V and 6 bases at J, leaving 16 bases unmatched. The CDR3 coding sequence is TGTGCCTCCTGGCCCCCGGGACAGCCCTCCGAGCAGTACTTC. Amino acid sequence: CASWPPGQPSEQYF.

The rearrangement links TRBV5-1 to TRBJ1-2, with TRBD1 matching 9 bases. V lost 1 base to trimming and J lost 6 bases; unmatched junction nucleotides: 7. Germline V lookup: CDR1 SGHRS, CDR2 YFSETQ. The CDR3 loop spans 15 amino acids. CDR3 bases: TGCGCCAGCAGCTTGTTACAGGGGGCCAACGATGGCTACACCTTC. Translated: CASSLLQGANDGYTF.

This clone is judged medium-sized. The gene calls are TRBV11-3 and TRBJ2-5; 10 bases line up with TRBD2. V shed 0 bases, J shed 5 bases, and the junction held 3 bases outside the gene matches. The germline gives CDR1 SGHNT, CDR2 YENEEA. This CDR3 is built from 15 residues. CDR3 DNA sequence: TGTGCCAGCAGCTTAGAACCTAGCGGGAGTGAGACCCAGTACTTC. Translating gives CASSLEPSGSETQYF.

The V call is TRBV28, the J call TRBJ1-3, with 8 bases identical to TRBD1. From germline, CDR1 is MDHEN and CDR2 SYDVKM. V shed 8 bases, J shed 0 bases, and the junction held 3 bases outside the gene matches. The CDR3 extends over 14 amino acids. This chain's CDR3 is CASGTGGSGNTIYF. CDR3 DNA sequence: TGTGCCAGCGGCACAGGGGGCTCTGGAAACACCATATATTTT.